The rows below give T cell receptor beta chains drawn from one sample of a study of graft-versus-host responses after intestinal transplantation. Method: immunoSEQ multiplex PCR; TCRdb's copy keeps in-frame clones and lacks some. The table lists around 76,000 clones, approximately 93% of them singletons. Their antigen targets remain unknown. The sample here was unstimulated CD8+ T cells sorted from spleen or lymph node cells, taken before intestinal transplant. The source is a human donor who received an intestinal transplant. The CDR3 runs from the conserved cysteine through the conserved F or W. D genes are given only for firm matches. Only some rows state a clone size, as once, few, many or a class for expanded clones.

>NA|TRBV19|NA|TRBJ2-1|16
TGTGCCAGTAGTCCCGTCGCGGCGAATCCCTACAATGAGCAGTTCTTC
CASSPVAANPYNEQFF
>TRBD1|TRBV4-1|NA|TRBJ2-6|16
TGCGCCAGCAGCCAAGACGACAGGGCTGGGGCCAACGTCCTGACTTTC
CASSQDDRAGANVLTF
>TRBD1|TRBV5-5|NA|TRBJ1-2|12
TGTGCCAGCTGGACAGGGGGAAGTGGCTACACCTTC
CASWTGGSGYTF
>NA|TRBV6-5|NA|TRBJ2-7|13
TGTGCCAGCAGTCTCGGGACTCCCTACGAGCAGTACTTC
CASSLGTPYEQYF
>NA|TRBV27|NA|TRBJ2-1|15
TGTGCCAGCAGTTTGGGGACTCCACCCTACAATGAGCAGTTCTTC
CASSLGTPPYNEQFF
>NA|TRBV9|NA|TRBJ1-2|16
TGTGCCAGCAGCGTAGAGGGTTCGGGCAGGGTATATGGCTACACCTTC
CASSVEGSGRVYGYTF
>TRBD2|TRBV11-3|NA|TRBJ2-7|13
TGTGCCAGCAGACTAGCGGGTAGCTACGAGCAGTACTTC
CASRLAGSYEQYF
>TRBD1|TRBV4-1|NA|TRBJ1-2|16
TGCGCCAGCAGCGAAGGAGGGACAGGCTCTCCCTATGGCTACACCTTC
CASSEGGTGSPYGYTF
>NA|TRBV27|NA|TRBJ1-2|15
TGTGCCAGCAGCCAAACTATGGGGACGGTGCAACCCTACACCTTC
CASSQTMGTVQPYTF
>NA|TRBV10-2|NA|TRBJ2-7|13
TGCGCCAGCAGTGAGTCTCGGGGGTACGAGCAGTACTTC
CASSESRGYEQYF
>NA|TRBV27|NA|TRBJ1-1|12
TGTGCCAGCAGTTTCCGGGGGGCTGAAGCTTTCTTT
CASSFRGAEAFF
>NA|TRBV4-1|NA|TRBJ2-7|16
TGCGCCAGCAGCCACACGCAGGGCGCAGGGGTATACGAGCAGTACTTC
CASSHTQGAGVYEQYF
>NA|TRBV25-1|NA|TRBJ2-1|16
TGTGCCAGCAGTGAATTAAGGGGGAGCTCCTACAATGAGCAGTTCTTC
CASSELRGSSYNEQFF
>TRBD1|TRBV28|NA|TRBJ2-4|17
TGTGCCAGCAGACATTTGACAGGGGATAGAGCCAAAAACATTCAGTACTTC
CASRHLTGDRAKNIQYF
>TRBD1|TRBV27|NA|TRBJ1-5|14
TGTGCCAGCAGTTGGCAGGGGGGGAATCAGCCCCAGCATTTT
CASSWQGGNQPQHF
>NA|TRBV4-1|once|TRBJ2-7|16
TGCGCCAGCAGCGTGGGCCTCCGGGGGCCATCCTACGAGCAGTACTTC
CASSVGLRGPSYEQYF
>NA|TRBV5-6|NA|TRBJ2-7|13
TGTGCCAGCAGCTTGGAGCCAGGAGGCACTGAGTACTTC
CASSLEPGGTEYF
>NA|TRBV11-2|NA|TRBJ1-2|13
TGTGCCAGCAGCTCCAACTATCCCCCTGGCTACACCTTC
CASSSNYPPGYTF
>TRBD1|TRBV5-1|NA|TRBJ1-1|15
TGCGCCAGCAGCTTTGGACAGGCTATAAACACTGAAGCTTTCTTT
CASSFGQAINTEAFF
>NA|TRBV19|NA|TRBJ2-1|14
TGTGCCAGTAGTATGTTAGCGCAATACAATGAGCAGTTCTTC
CASSMLAQYNEQFF
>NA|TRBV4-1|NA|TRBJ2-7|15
TGCGCCAGCAGCCAAGAAGGGACGTTGATTTACGAGCAGTACTTC
CASSQEGTLIYEQYF
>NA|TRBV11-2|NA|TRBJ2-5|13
TGTGCCAGCAGCTCCGGGACGGAAGAGACCCAGTACTTC
CASSSGTEETQYF
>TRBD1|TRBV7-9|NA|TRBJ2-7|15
TGTGCCAGCAGCTTGCCGGGACAGATACCTTACGAGCAGTACTTC
CASSLPGQIPYEQYF
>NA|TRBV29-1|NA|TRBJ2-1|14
TGCAGCGTTGACCCCTACTTGGTACACGATGAGCAGTTCTTC
CSVDPYLVHDEQFF
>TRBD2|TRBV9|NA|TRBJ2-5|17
TGTGCCAGCAGCGAGGGGACTAGCGGGAGTCTGGGAGAGACCCAGTACTTC
CASSEGTSGSLGETQYF
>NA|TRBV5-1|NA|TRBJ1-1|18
TGCGCCAGCAGCTTGTCCTCTACCGACAGCCTCATGAACACTGAAGCTTTCTTT
CASSLSSTDSLMNTEAFF
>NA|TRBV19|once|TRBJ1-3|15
TGTGCCAGTACCGCCAGGTGGTACTCTGGAAACACCATATATTTT
CASTARWYSGNTIYF
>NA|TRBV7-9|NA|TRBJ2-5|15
TGTGCCAGCAGCTTACCAGGACATACCGAAGAGACCCAGTACTTC
CASSLPGHTEETQYF
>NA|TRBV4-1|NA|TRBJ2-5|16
TGCGCCAGCAGCCCAGGCTGGGGTCCCACCCAAGAGACCCAGTACTTC
CASSPGWGPTQETQYF